The TCR beta chain under discussion was sequenced for a study of OX40 agonist ivuxolimab in advanced cancers. General study results and limits: The mean number of expanded clones was higher in CD8+ T cells than in CD4+.

To note about this clone: What it recognizes is unknown.

Repertoires were generated with immunoSEQ multiplex PCR, while TCRdb's copy carries only in-frame clones and drops some. The table lists over 85,000 clones, around 91% of them singletons. Trimming left V 3 bases short and J 4 bases short, with 10 bases between. Germline lookup yields CDR1 SGDLS and CDR2 YYNGEE. The CDR3 extends over 14 amino acids. The receptor was derived from an adult with an advanced solid tumor such as melanoma, head and neck, liver or kidney cancer. Sequences were derived from CD4+ or CD8+ T cells sorted from blood, sampled in a trial of the OX40 agonist ivuxolimab. The chain couples TRBV9 to TRBJ1-4; D might be TRBD1 (5 bases). Written as DNA, the CDR3 is TGTGCCAGCAGCGGAGGGACTCGTAATGAAAAACTGTTTTTT. Translated, it gives CASSGGTRNEKLFF.